This T cell receptor (beta chain) was identified during a study of T cells in Graves' hyperthyroidism and ophthalmopathy. Study-wide points: Ophthalmopathy onset followed model prediction by a median approximately 6.2 months. Among thyroid clonotypes expanded above 0.001, most also appeared in blood.

This clonotype was recorded many times. The antigen remains unidentified. Amplification targeted TCR beta CDR3 regions from RNA transcripts. HTBI primers were used for first-round RT-PCR of the TCR CDR3. MiXCR was run by TCRdb on the multiplex PCR reads, yielding one entry per CDR3 protein. This sample has under 400,000 distinct CDR3 sequences, with about 13% found just once. The germline gives CDR1 LGHDT, CDR2 YNNKEL (reference sequence). This CDR3 contains 15 residues. Losses at the gene ends were 0 bases for V and 4 bases for J; bases not matched to a gene: 5. V usage is TRBV3-1 and J usage is TRBJ2-7, with 8 positions matching TRBD1. This sequence originates from a woman aged 18-29 years with Graves' hyperthyroidism. The sample comprised blood. The CDR3 coding sequence is TGTGCCAGCAGCCAAGAGGCAGGGGGCGGGTACGAGCAGTACTTC. Amino acids: CASSQEAGGGYEQYF.